Listed below are T cell receptor beta chains from one sample, sequenced in a study of blood T cell repertoires in COVID-19. TCRdb keeps only in-frame clones here, not all; method: immunoSEQ multiplex PCR. The sample yields 180,000 or so clones, around 80% seen once. What was sequenced was peripheral blood. Every receptor here comes from an elderly woman with active or convalescent COVID-19. Each CDR3 is given with its conserved first and last residue. The D gene is left open where the match is weak. The size of a clone is reported for some rows only, either as once, few or many, or as a class for expanded clones.

clone_size,j_call,d_call,v_call,cdr3_nt,cdr3_aa
-,TRBJ1-2,-,TRBV6-2/TRBV6-3,TGTGCCAGCAGCCCACCCACGACATTTAACTATGGCTACACCTTC,CASSPPTTFNYGYTF
once,TRBJ2-3,-,TRBV18,TGTGCCAGCTCACCGCGTGGGGGGGGCCCTAGCACAGATACGCAGTATTTT,CASSPRGGGPSTDTQYF
-,TRBJ2-1,TRBD1,TRBV5-1,TGCGCCAGCAGCTCGGGGGACAGGGGATCTGATGAGCAGTTCTTC,CASSSGDRGSDEQFF
-,TRBJ1-2,-,TRBV7-8,TGTGCCAGCAGCAACCAACAGGGAAACTATGGCTACACCTTC,CASSNQQGNYGYTF
-,TRBJ1-5,-,TRBV7-9,TGTGCCAGCAGCTTGGGTTGGCCGGGGAGCAATCAGCCCCAGCATTTT,CASSLGWPGSNQPQHF
-,TRBJ2-7,-,TRBV28,TGTGCCAGCAGTTCGGCACAGGGAAGGGAGCAGTACTTC,CASSSAQGREQYF
few,TRBJ2-2,TRBD1,TRBV10-1,TGCGCCAGCAGTGAAAGACAGGGCGGATCCACCGGGGAGCTGTTTTTT,CASSERQGGSTGELFF
-,TRBJ1-6,-,TRBV19,TGTGCCAGTAGCCCCGACAGGAGAAATTCACCCCTCCACTTT,CASSPDRRNSPLHF
once,TRBJ1-1,-,TRBV6-5,TGTGCCAGCTCCCGGGACAAGAACACTGAAGCTTTCTTT,CASSRDKNTEAFF
-,TRBJ2-7,TRBD1,TRBV12-3/TRBV12-4,TGTGCCAGCAGTCCGGGGACAGGGGACGAGTACTTC,CASSPGTGDEYF
-,TRBJ2-3,-,TRBV7-6,TGTGCCAGCAGCTTAAACCCAGGGCCGGCAGATACGCAGTATTTT,CASSLNPGPADTQYF
-,TRBJ2-7,TRBD2,TRBV27,TGTGCCAGCAGCTACAAAGCCCTAGCGGGGGGCCCGAGGTACTCCTACGAGCAGTACTTC,CASSYKALAGGPRYSYEQYF
-,TRBJ2-3,-,TRBV12-3/TRBV12-4,TGTGCCAGCCTAGTCGTGGGGGCGGATACGCAGTATTTT,CASLVVGADTQYF
-,TRBJ2-2,TRBD1,TRBV19,TGTGCCAGTAGTTTGGGGGACAGATTGAACACCGGGGAGCTGTTTTTT,CASSLGDRLNTGELFF
-,TRBJ2-7,TRBD1,TRBV6-5,TGTGCCAGCAGTAATGGACAGGATCGACAGTACTTC,CASSNGQDRQYF
once,TRBJ2-7,-,TRBV18,TGTGCCAGCTCACCACCTTCGGTCGGTGGGAGCTACGAGCAGTACTTC,CASSPPSVGGSYEQYF
once,TRBJ1-1,TRBD1,TRBV19,TGTGCCAGTAGTCCTGACAGGGGATGGACTGAAGCTTTCTTT,CASSPDRGWTEAFF
-,TRBJ2-2,TRBD2,TRBV20-1,TGCAGTGCTAGTGGACTAGCGGGGCGAGGCACCGGGGAGCTGTTTTTT,CSASGLAGRGTGELFF
once,TRBJ1-6,-,TRBV7-2,TGTGCCAGCAGCTTCGGGGTGGTAAGCTCCTATAATTCACCCCTCCACTTT,CASSFGVVSSYNSPLHF
-,TRBJ1-6,-,TRBV3-1/TRBV3-2,TGTGCCAGCTTAGGGGTTTTGTCCTATAATTCACCCCTCCACTTT,CASLGVLSYNSPLHF
-,TRBJ1-5,-,TRBV28,TGTGCCAGCAGCACCGGTCAGCCCCAGCATTTT,CASSTGQPQHF
-,TRBJ1-2,TRBD1,TRBV18,TGTGCCAGCTCACCCGGGACAGGGGGCTTGAGCTATGGCTACACCTTC,CASSPGTGGLSYGYTF
-,TRBJ1-5,-,TRBV28,TGTGCCAGCGGTACAGGAACCTTCAATCAGCCCCAGCATTTT,CASGTGTFNQPQHF
-,TRBJ2-4,-,TRBV3-1/TRBV3-2,TGTGCCAGCAGCCAGGCCGGGACTGTTAAAAACATTCAGTACTTC,CASSQAGTVKNIQYF
-,TRBJ2-2,-,TRBV7-2,TGTGCCAGCAGCAAAAGCCGGGACACTAGCACCGGGGAGCTGTTTTTT,CASSKSRDTSTGELFF
few,TRBJ1-5,-,TRBV19,TGTGCCAGTAGTCCCGGGGGGCAGCCCGGGCAGCCCCAGCATTTT,CASSPGGQPGQPQHF
-,TRBJ2-7,-,TRBV7-9,TGTGCCAGCAGCTTAGTGGCAGGCACCTACGAGCAGTACTTC,CASSLVAGTYEQYF
-,TRBJ2-6,-,TRBV7-9,TGTGCCAGCAGCTTCTCCCCAGGTCGCTCTGGGGCCAACGTCCTGACTTTC,CASSFSPGRSGANVLTF
-,TRBJ2-5,TRBD2,TRBV11-3,TGTGCCAGCAGCCTCTCGACACAGCGGGGACAAGAGACCCAGTACTTC,CASSLSTQRGQETQYF
-,TRBJ1-2,-,TRBV19,TGTGCCAGTAGTATATCAACAAGTGCTAACTATGGCTACACCTTC,CASSISTSANYGYTF
-,TRBJ1-6,TRBD1,TRBV5-4,TGTGCCAGCAGCTTGGGTCCTCCCGGGACAGGGAGATCACCCCTCCACTTT,CASSLGPPGTGRSPLHF
-,TRBJ1-3,TRBD1,TRBV4-1,TGCGCCAGCAGCCAGGCCGGGACAGGGTCTGGAAACACCATATATTTT,CASSQAGTGSGNTIYF
-,TRBJ1-2,-,TRBV2,TGTGCCAGCAGTGTCGAACTCCTCCATGGCTACACCTTC,CASSVELLHGYTF
-,TRBJ2-3,TRBD2,TRBV2,TGTGCCAGCCTAGGACTAGCCGGCCCAGATACGCAGTATTTT,CASLGLAGPDTQYF
few,TRBJ1-2,TRBD1,TRBV15,TGTGCCACCAGCAGGAGGGGGCAGCTACCCTATGGCTACACCTTC,CATSRRGQLPYGYTF
-,TRBJ1-1,-,TRBV14,TGTGCCAGCAGCCGAACGAGAACTGAAGCTTTCTTT,CASSRTRTEAFF
-,TRBJ2-7,-,TRBV28,TGTGCCAGCAGTCTAGGGACTCTGACAGGGTCGTACTTC,CASSLGTLTGSYF
-,TRBJ2-6,TRBD2,TRBV7-8,TGTGCCAGCAGCTTCGCTCTAGCGGGGGGGTCGGGCCCCGGTGGGGCCAACGTCCTGACTTTC,CASSFALAGGSGPGGANVLTF
-,TRBJ2-3,TRBD2,TRBV9,TGTGCCAGCAGCGTAGGGGAGGGGATAAGCACAGATACGCAGTATTTT,CASSVGEGISTDTQYF
-,TRBJ1-5,-,TRBV15,TGTGCCACCAGCACTAACAATCAGCCCCAGCATTTT,CATSTNNQPQHF
-,TRBJ1-1,-,TRBV6-2/TRBV6-3,TGTGCCAGCAGTTACGTTTCAGGGAGCGGGGAAGCTTTCTTT,CASSYVSGSGEAFF
-,TRBJ1-1,TRBD1,TRBV5-8,TGTGCCAGCAGCTTGTTTTTATCAGGGGGCACTGAAGCTTTCTTT,CASSLFLSGGTEAFF
-,TRBJ1-1,-,TRBV29-1,TGCAGCGTTGGCTTCAGGGGAGACACTGAAGCTTTCTTT,CSVGFRGDTEAFF
-,TRBJ2-3,TRBD2,TRBV5-1,TGCGCCAGCAGCTTGTTGAGCGGGGGGATTAGCACAGATACGCAGTATTTT,CASSLLSGGISTDTQYF
-,TRBJ1-1,TRBD1,TRBV10-3,TGTGCCATCAGTAAGGGACAGGGGGCTGGGACTGAAGCTTTCTTT,CAISKGQGAGTEAFF
once,TRBJ2-7,-,TRBV18,TGTGCCAGCTCACCACTTCTAGAGGACGAGCAGTACTTC,CASSPLLEDEQYF